One sample yielded the 29 T cell receptor beta chains listed below, sequenced in a study of T cell responses to AZD1222 COVID-19 vaccine. Only in-frame clones appear in the TCRdb table, and some are missing; sequencing was by immunoSEQ multiplex PCR. Seen here are approximately 50,000 clones, 70% to 90% observed once, and the top ten hold 6.5% to 8.5%. The sequenced sample was peripheral blood, obtained 28 days after the second AZD1222 dose. The receptors stem from an adult who received the AZD1222 COVID-19 vaccine.

This clone appeared a few times. The chain joins TRBV28 to TRBJ2-1, with D maybe TRBD2 (7 bases). The CDR3 contains 16 residues. The germline gives CDR1 MDHEN, CDR2 SYDVKM. V shed 5 bases and J shed 5 bases, with 19 bases lying between them. The chain's CDR3 is CASSLRTGGVNNEQFF. CDR3 DNA sequence: TGTGCCAGCAGTCTCCGAACGGGGGGCGTTAACAATGAGCAGTTCTTC.

The J gene is TRBJ1-6, the V gene TRBV28; D gene unclear. The V gene lost 6 bases and the J gene lost 7 bases, with 13 bases spanning the gap. Germline V gene data show CDR1 as MDHEN and CDR2 as SYDVKM. This CDR3 is built from 14 residues. Here the CDR3 DNA reads TGTGCCAGCAGCCCGGGTCAGGAGAATTCACCCCTCCACTTT. Its translation: CASSPGQENSPLHF.

V usage is TRBV24-1 and J usage is TRBJ2-2; TRBD2 agrees at 9 bases. Germline-derived CDR1 and CDR2 are KGHDR and SFDVKD. The CDR3 consists of 16 residues. The junction had 9 bases not matched to a gene; V was cut back by 4 bases and J by 7 bases. Here the CDR3 reads CATSERGRAGDGELFF. The CDR3 DNA sequence: TGTGCCACCAGTGAACGCGGGAGGGCCGGGGACGGGGAGCTGTTTTTT.

The V and J genes are TRBV6-5 and TRBJ1-1; 9 nucleotides agree with TRBD1. After removal of 7 bases from V and 5 bases from J, the junction contained 8 bases not matched to a gene. Germline CDR1 is MNHEY and CDR2 is SVGAGI. This CDR3 is 14 amino acids long. This CDR3 is CASTNGGQGTEAFF. The DNA for the CDR3 is TGTGCCAGCACTAACGGGGGACAGGGTACTGAAGCTTTCTTT.

The gene calls are TRBV6-5 and TRBJ1-2; no reliable D call. Trimming cost V 2 bases and J 7 bases, with 5 bases left between them. The CDR3 runs 11 residues. From germline, CDR1 is MNHEY and CDR2 SVGAGI. For the CDR3, the DNA is TGTGCCAGCAGTTACGAGGGTGGCTACACCTTC. Encoded protein: CASSYEGGYTF.

This chain joins TRBV7-2 and TRBJ1-5, with 8 bases that match TRBD1. Germline loops: CDR1 SGHTA, CDR2 FQGNSA. V lost 5 bases and J lost 7; bases outside the gene matches: 16. The CDR3 length is 17 residues. The CDR3 DNA sequence: TGTGCCAGCAGCCCCCTCCCAGGGGGCGCAGGCTGGCAGCCCCAGCATTTT. Amino acids: CASSPLPGGAGWQPQHF.

The rearrangement uses TRBV2 and TRBJ1-5; D gene uncertain. This CDR3 region has 15 residues. Trimming stripped 3 bases from V and 3 bases from J, with 12 bases between. Germline V gene data show CDR1 as SNHLY and CDR2 as FYNNEI. The CDR3 reads CASSELGGNNQPQHF. The DNA for the CDR3 is TGTGCCAGCAGTGAGTTAGGAGGGAACAATCAGCCCCAGCATTTT.

A remark on this clone: The junction departs from germline at one end; a sequencing error may be responsible. The chain combines TRBV7-7 with TRBJ2-2; D is unclear. Germline V lookup: CDR1 SSHAT, CDR2 FNYEAQ (reference sequence). The length of the CDR3 is 15 residues. The CDR3, as DNA: TGTGCTAGCAGCTTGAGTAAGCCGGACACCGGGGAGCTGTTTTTT. This sequence encodes CASSLSKPDTGELFF.

The chain joins TRBV5-1 to TRBJ1-5; no clear D gene. Germline CDR1 reads SGHRS; CDR2 reads YFSETQ. This CDR3 region has 13 residues. V was cut by 5 bases and J by 5 bases, with 11 bases left in between. The CDR3 loop reads CASRWGSDQPQHF. The DNA for the CDR3 is TGCGCCAGCAGATGGGGTTCGGATCAGCCCCAGCATTTT.

V is TRBV11-3 and J is TRBJ2-3; D not resolved. The CDR3 consists of 13 residues. In germline, CDR1 is SGHNT, CDR2 YENEEA. V lost 5 bases, J lost 0 bases, and 6 bases lay in between. The CDR3 DNA sequence: TGTGCCAGCAGCCCCGGAAGCACAGATACGCAGTATTTT. It codes for CASSPGSTDTQYF.

The chain recombines TRBV7-2 with TRBJ2-7; 10 nucleotides agree with TRBD2. Germline V gene sequence: CDR1 SGHTA, CDR2 FQGNSA. CDR3 length: 16 amino acids. Trimming removed 0 bases from V and 2 bases from J; junction bases left unmatched: 4. CDR3 in amino acids: CASSLARTSGPYEQYF. The CDR3 DNA sequence: TGTGCCAGCAGCTTAGCCCGGACTAGCGGCCCCTACGAGCAGTACTTC.

V gene TRBV7-2 combines with J gene TRBJ1-5; D uncertain. From germline, CDR1 is SGHTA and CDR2 FQGNSA. The CDR3 is made up of 15 amino acids. Trimming left V 1 base short and J 0 bases short, with 7 bases between. The CDR3 sequence is CASSLGVGSNQPQHF. In DNA form, the CDR3 reads TGTGCCAGCAGCTTAGGCGTCGGTAGCAATCAGCCCCAGCATTTT. Supplemented by reference TRBV7-2 and TRBJ1-5, the full variable domain reads GAGVSQSPSNKVTEKGKDVELRCDPISGHTALYWYRQSLGQGLEFLIYFQGNSAPDKSGLPSDRFSAERTGGSVSTLTIQRTQQEDSAVYLCASSLGVGSNQPQHFGDGTRLSIL.

The J gene is TRBJ1-2, the V gene TRBV5-1; the D gene is possibly TRBD1 (6 bases). The CDR3 length is 16 residues. CDR1 SGHRS and CDR2 YFSETQ come from the germline V gene. The V and J ends lost 3 bases and 4 bases respectively, with 19 bases between them. CDR3 nucleotides: TGCGCCAGCAGCTCCGCCCGAGGGGGAGTTCTCTATGGCTACACCTTC. Its translation: CASSSARGGVLYGYTF.

The CDR3 is CASSYSGSGGHDTQYF. CDR3 DNA: TGTGCCAGCAGTTACTCGGGTAGTGGGGGCCACGATACGCAGTATTTT. The V call is TRBV6-2 or TRBV6-3, the J call TRBJ2-3; D perhaps matches TRBD1 (6 bases). The CDR3 contains 16 residues. The V gene lost 0 bases and the J gene lost 6 bases, with 16 bases spanning the gap. The germline V gene encodes CDR1 MNHEY and CDR2 SVGEGT.

Comment on this clone: The same CDR3 also results from other DNA sequences found in this sample. The V call is TRBV7-2, the J call TRBJ2-3, with a possible D match to TRBD1 (6 bases). CDR1 is SGHTA, CDR2 FQGNSA, per germline. CDR3 length equals 14 residues. Between the trimmed V and J ends, which lost 3 bases and 2 bases, there was a span of 9 bases. The DNA of the CDR3 is TGTGCCAGCAGCTTGGGGGCCTTCACAGATACGCAGTATTTT. It encodes CASSLGAFTDTQYF.

J is TRBJ2-1 and V is TRBV28; D might be TRBD1 (6 bases). There are 17 residues in the CDR3. The V gene's germline CDR1 is MDHEN and CDR2 SYDVKM. The V end lost 5 bases, the J end lost 5 bases, and 22 bases lay between the germline ends. The CDR3: CASSTSQQGEANNEQFF. The DNA of the CDR3 is TGTGCCAGCAGTACCTCGCAACAGGGAGAAGCTAACAATGAGCAGTTCTTC.

This clone was observed a few times. J is TRBJ2-2 and V is TRBV28, with D perhaps TRBD1 or TRBD2 (6 bases each). CDR1 and CDR2 from the germline V gene are MDHEN and SYDVKM. V was shortened by 1 base and J by 7 bases, with 10 bases between the two germline ends. The CDR3 sequence is 14 residues long. The CDR3 DNA follows: TGTGCCAGCAGTTTATATGGGGGGCACGGGGAGCTGTTTTTT. This translates into CASSLYGGHGELFF.

This clone was seen a single time. The rearrangement uses TRBV7-2 and TRBJ2-7; 13 nucleotides agree with TRBD2. In germline, CDR1 is SGHTA, CDR2 FQGNSA. CDR3 length: 16 amino acids. V lost 4 bases and J lost 7; bases outside the gene matches: 10. CDR3 DNA sequence: TGTGCCAGCAGCTCCCTGACTAGCGGGAGGCCTCGAGAGCAGTACTTC. Protein sequence: CASSSLTSGRPREQYF.

The V gene is TRBV18, the J gene TRBJ1-4; D unclear. Germline V gene lookup returns CDR1 KGHSH and CDR2 LQKENI. Between the trimmed V and J ends, which lost 2 bases and 0 bases, there was a span of 10 bases. CDR3 length: 16 amino acids. CDR3: CASSPSNRATNEKLFF. The CDR3 DNA reads as TGTGCCAGCTCACCAAGTAATAGGGCAACTAATGAAAAACTGTTTTTT.

This chain uses TRBV28 with TRBJ2-7, with D perhaps TRBD2 (6 bases). The CDR3 consists of 13 residues. CDR1 MDHEN and CDR2 SYDVKM come from the germline V gene. Trimming cost V 8 bases and J 0 bases, with 11 bases left between them. This chain's CDR3 is CASASASSYEQYF. DNA for the CDR3: TGTGCCAGCGCTAGCGCCAGCTCCTACGAGCAGTACTTC.

This clone was observed a handful of times. The chain is built from TRBV30 and TRBJ1-5; 9 nucleotides agree with TRBD1. This CDR3 comprises 14 residues. V lost 4 bases to trimming and J lost 6 bases; unmatched junction nucleotides: 7. Germline V gene sequence: CDR1 GTSNPN, CDR2 SVGIG (reference sequence). The CDR3 loop reads CAWNPGTGSQPQHF. The CDR3 DNA sequence: TGTGCCTGGAACCCCGGGACAGGGTCTCAGCCCCAGCATTTT.

The rearrangement uses TRBV19 and TRBJ1-3, with D possibly being TRBD1 (6 bases). The CDR3 sequence is 14 residues long. V lost 7 bases and J lost 5, with 15 bases in between. Germline loops: CDR1 LNHDA, CDR2 SQIVND (reference sequence). The CDR3 DNA reads TGTGCCAGTACCCCCCTGGGGGCAAGAAACACCATATATTTT. This codes for CASTPLGARNTIYF.

The chain links TRBV6-5 to TRBJ1-2; D is perhaps TRBD1 (5 bases). CDR3 length: 13 amino acids. The V gene lost 4 bases and the J gene lost 4 bases, with 10 bases spanning the gap. Looked up from germline, CDR1 is MNHEY and CDR2 is SVGAGI. CDR3 sequence (DNA): TGTGCCAGCAGTTGGAGGGGTGGCTATGGCTACACCTTC. Protein: CASSWRGGYGYTF.

This clone was recorded only once. The chain links TRBV6-1 to TRBJ2-6; D possibly corresponds to TRBD2 (5 bases). The CDR3 totals 16 residues. Germline CDR1 and CDR2: MNHNS and SASEGT. V lost 0 bases, J lost 2 bases, and 8 bases lay in between. The DNA for the CDR3 is TGTGCCAGCAGTGAAGCTCGAGGGACTGGGGCCAACGTCCTGACTTTC. Translation gives CASSEARGTGANVLTF.

V gene TRBV3-1 (or the pseudogene TRBV3-2) combines with J gene TRBJ1-1, with D maybe TRBD1 (5 bases). This CDR3 is 13 amino acids long. Germline CDR1 is LGHDT and CDR2 is YNNKEL (reference sequence). The V end was cut by 1 base, the J end by 6 bases, with 9 bases between. The CDR3: CASSQGGEAEAFF. The CDR3, as DNA: TGTGCCAGCAGCCAAGGGGGGGAAGCTGAAGCTTTCTTT.

This chain connects TRBV5-1 to TRBJ2-1, with a possible D match to TRBD2 (5 bases). The V and J ends lost 5 bases and 6 bases respectively, with 18 bases between them. Germline V gives CDR1 SGHRS, CDR2 YFSETQ. This CDR3 comprises 15 residues. The CDR3 DNA is TGCGCCAGCAGTTGGGCCAACCTTCTAGCCAATGAGCAGTTCTTC. It translates to CASSWANLLANEQFF.

The chain recombines TRBV7-9 with TRBJ1-2; D unresolved. The CDR3 runs 14 residues. V shed 1 base and J shed 4 bases, with 10 bases lying between them. The germline CDR1 and CDR2 sequences are SEHNR and FQNEAQ (reference sequence). The CDR3 loop is CASSLEAPGYGYTF. The CDR3 DNA sequence: TGTGCCAGCAGCTTAGAGGCGCCAGGCTATGGCTACACCTTC.

This clone was found once. The chain joins TRBV28 to TRBJ1-2; D is possibly TRBD1 (5 bases). Germline values: CDR1 MDHEN, CDR2 SYDVKM. The CDR3 spans 14 residues. Trimming stripped 8 bases from V and 1 base from J, with 14 bases between. The CDR3 sequence: CASQIGAFNYGYTF. For the CDR3, the DNA is TGTGCCAGCCAAATCGGGGCCTTTAACTATGGCTACACCTTC.

The chain has TRBV27 and TRBJ1-3, with D possibly being TRBD1 (5 bases). Germline CDR1 MNHEY, CDR2 SMNVEV (reference sequence). The V gene lost 2 bases and the J gene lost 0 bases, with 11 bases spanning the gap. The length of the CDR3 is 16 residues. DNA for the CDR3: TGTGCCAGCAGTTTAAACAGGCCAAGCTCTGGAAACACCATATATTTT. Translated: CASSLNRPSSGNTIYF.